Only one count was recorded for the clone carrying this TCR beta chain. This sample was included in a study of blood T cell repertoires in COVID-19. The protocol was immunoSEQ multiplex PCR, while the TCRdb copy is restricted to in-frame clones and leaves out a portion. The top ten clones hold roughly 10% of a sample with some 98,000 clones, 82% of them seen once. Germline CDR1 and CDR2: MNHEY and SVGAGI. The CDR3 sequence is 14 residues long. The ends lost 6 bases at V and 3 bases at J; junction bases unmatched: 5. The material sequenced was peripheral blood. The V call is TRBV6-5, the J call TRBJ1-1; 9 nucleotides agree with TRBD1. This TCR was sampled from a man aged 70-80 years with active or convalescent COVID-19. Here the CDR3 reads CASRTGQGHTEAFF. The CDR3 DNA reads as TGTGCCAGCAGGACGGGACAGGGTCACACTGAAGCTTTCTTT.